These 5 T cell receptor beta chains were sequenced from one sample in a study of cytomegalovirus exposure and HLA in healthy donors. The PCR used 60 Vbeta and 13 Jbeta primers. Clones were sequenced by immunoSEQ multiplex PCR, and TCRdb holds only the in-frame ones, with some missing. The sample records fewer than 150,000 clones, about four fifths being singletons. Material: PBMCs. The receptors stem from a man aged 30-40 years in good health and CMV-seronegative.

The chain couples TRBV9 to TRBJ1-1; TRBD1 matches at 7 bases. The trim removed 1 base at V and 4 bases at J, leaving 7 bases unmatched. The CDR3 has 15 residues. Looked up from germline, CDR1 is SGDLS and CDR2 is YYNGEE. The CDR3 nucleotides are TGTGCCAGCAGCGTACAGGGGGAGATAGGCACTGAAGCTTTCTTT. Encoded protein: CASSVQGEIGTEAFF.

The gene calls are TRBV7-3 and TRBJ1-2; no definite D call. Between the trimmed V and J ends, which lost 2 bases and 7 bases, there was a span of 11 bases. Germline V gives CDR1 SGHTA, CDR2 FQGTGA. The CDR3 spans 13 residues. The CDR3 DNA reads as TGTGCCAGCAGCTTAGGAGGTACGGCTGGCTACACCTTC. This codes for CASSLGGTAGYTF.

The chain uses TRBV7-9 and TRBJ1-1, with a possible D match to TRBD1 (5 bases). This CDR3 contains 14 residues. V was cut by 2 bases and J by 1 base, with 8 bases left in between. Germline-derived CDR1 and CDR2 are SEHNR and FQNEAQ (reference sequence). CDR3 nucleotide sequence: TGTGCCAGCAGCTTAAGTCAGGGGAACACTGAAGCTTTCTTT. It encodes CASSLSQGNTEAFF.

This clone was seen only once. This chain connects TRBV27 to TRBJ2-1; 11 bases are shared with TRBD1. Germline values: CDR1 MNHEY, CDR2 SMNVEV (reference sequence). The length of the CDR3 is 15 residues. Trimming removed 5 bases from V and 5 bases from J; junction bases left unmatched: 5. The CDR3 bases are TGTGCCAGCAGTCCGGGGACAGGGGGTCACAATGAGCAGTTCTTC. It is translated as CASSPGTGGHNEQFF.

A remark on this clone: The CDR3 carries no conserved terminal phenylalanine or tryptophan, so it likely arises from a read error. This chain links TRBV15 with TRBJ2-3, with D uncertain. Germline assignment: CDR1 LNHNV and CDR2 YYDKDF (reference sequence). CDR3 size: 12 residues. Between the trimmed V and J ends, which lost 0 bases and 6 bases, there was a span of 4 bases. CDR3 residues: CATSRESDTQYV. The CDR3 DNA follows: TGTGCCACCAGCAGAGAATCCGATACGCAGTATGTT.